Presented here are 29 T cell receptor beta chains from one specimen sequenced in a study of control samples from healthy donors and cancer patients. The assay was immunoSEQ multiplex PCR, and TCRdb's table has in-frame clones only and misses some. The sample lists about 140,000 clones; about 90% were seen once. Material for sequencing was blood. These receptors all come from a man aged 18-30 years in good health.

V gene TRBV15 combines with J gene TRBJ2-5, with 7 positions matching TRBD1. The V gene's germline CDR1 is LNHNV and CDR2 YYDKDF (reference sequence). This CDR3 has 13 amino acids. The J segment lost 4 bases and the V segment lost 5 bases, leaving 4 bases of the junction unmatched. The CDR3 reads CATSARQGETQYF. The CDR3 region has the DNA TGTGCCACCAGCGCCCGACAGGGAGAGACCCAGTACTTC.

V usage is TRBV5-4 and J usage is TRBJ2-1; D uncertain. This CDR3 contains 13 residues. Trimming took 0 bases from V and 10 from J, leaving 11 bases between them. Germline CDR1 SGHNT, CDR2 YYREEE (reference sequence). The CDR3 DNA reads TGTGCCAGCAGCTTGGGTACCCCAGAGGAGCAGTTCTTC. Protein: CASSLGTPEEQFF.

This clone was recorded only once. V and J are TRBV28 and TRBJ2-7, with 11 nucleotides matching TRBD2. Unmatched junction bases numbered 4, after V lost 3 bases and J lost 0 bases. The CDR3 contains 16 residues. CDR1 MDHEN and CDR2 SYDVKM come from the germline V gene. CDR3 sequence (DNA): TGTGCCAGCAGTTTGTTCGGGACTAGCGGCTCCTACGAGCAGTACTTC. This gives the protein CASSLFGTSGSYEQYF.

The CDR3 sequence is CASSEAHRGSTEAFF. CDR3 nucleotides: TGTGCCAGCAGTGAAGCGCACCGGGGCTCCACTGAAGCTTTCTTT. V and J are TRBV6-1 and TRBJ1-1, with TRBD1 as a possible D gene (5 bases). This CDR3 is 15 amino acids long. Germline V gene sequence: CDR1 MNHNS, CDR2 SASEGT. V gave up 0 bases and J gave up 4 bases, with 12 bases separating them.

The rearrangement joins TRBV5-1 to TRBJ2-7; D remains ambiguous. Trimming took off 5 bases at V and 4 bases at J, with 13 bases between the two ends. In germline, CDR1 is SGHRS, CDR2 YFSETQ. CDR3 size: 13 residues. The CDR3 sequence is CASRGVRSYEQYF. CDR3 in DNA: TGCGCCAGCAGAGGCGTCCGTTCGTACGAGCAGTACTTC.

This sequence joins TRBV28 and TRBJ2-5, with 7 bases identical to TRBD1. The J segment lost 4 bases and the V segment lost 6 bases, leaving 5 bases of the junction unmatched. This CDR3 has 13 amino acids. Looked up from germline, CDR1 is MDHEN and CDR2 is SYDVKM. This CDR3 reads CASRNRDRETQYF. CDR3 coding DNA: TGTGCCAGCAGGAATAGGGACAGAGAGACCCAGTACTTC.

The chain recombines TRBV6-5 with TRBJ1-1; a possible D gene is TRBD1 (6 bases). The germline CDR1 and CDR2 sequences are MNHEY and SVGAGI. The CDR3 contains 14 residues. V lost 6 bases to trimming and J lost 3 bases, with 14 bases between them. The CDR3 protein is CASRTGRSDTEAFF. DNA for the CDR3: TGTGCCAGCAGAACAGGGAGGTCGGACACTGAAGCTTTCTTT.

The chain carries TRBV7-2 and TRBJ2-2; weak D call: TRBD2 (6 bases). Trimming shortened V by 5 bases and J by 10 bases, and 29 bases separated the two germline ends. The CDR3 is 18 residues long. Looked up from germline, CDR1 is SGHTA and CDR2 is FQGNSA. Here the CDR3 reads CASSPRGRLEGNIVELFF. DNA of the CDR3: TGTGCCAGCAGCCCGAGAGGCCGGTTGGAGGGCAATATCGTGGAGCTGTTTTTT.

The CDR3 here is CASSFRRNQPQHF. CDR3 DNA sequence: TGTGCCAGCAGTTTCCGTAGGAATCAGCCCCAGCATTTT. The chain couples TRBV12-3 or TRBV12-4 to TRBJ1-5; no definite D call. The CDR3 totals 13 residues. The V gene lost 3 bases and the J gene lost 4 bases, with 7 bases spanning the gap.

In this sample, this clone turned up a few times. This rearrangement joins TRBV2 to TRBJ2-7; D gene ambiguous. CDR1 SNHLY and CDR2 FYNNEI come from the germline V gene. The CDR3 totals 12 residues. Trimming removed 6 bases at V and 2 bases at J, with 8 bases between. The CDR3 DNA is TGTGCCAGCAGGGCAGCTCCCTACGAGCAGTACTTC. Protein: CASRAAPYEQYF.

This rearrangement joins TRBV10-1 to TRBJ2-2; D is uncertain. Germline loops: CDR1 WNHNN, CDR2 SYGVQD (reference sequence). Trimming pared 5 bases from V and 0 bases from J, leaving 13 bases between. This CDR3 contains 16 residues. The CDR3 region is CASSSGRPPNTGELFF. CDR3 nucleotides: TGCGCCAGCAGTTCAGGACGTCCGCCGAACACCGGGGAGCTGTTTTTT.

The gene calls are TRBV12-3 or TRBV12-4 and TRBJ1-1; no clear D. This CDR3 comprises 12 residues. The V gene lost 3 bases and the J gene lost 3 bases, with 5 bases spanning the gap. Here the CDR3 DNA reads TGTGCCAGCAGTTTTTCTTACACTGAAGCTTTCTTT. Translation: CASSFSYTEAFF.

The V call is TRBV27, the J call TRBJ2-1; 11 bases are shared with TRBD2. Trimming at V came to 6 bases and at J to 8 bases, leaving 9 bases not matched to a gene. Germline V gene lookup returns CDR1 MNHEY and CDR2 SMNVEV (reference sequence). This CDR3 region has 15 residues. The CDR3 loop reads CASSPTSGVVYEQFF. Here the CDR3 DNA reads TGTGCCAGCAGCCCGACTAGCGGGGTGGTGTATGAGCAGTTCTTC.

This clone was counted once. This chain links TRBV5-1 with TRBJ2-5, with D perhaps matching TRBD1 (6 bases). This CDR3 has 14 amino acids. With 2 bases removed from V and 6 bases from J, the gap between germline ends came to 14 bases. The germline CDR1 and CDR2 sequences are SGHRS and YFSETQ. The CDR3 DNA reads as TGCGCCAGCAGCTTCGAGGGGGAATCCAAGACCCAGTACTTC. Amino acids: CASSFEGESKTQYF.

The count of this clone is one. In DNA, the CDR3 is TGTGCCAGCAGTGAACGGGGGATTAACTATGGCTACACCTTC. It encodes CASSERGINYGYTF. This sequence joins TRBV6-1 and TRBJ1-2; a possible D gene is TRBD1 (5 bases). CDR1 is MNHNS and CDR2 is SASEGT in the germline V gene. The CDR3 is 14 amino acids. V was shortened by 2 bases and J by 1 base, with 8 bases between the two germline ends.

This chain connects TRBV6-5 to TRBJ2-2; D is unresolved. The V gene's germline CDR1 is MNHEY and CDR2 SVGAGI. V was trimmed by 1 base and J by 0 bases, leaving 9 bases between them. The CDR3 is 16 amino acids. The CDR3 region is CASSYFRQPNTGELFF. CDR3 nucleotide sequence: TGTGCCAGCAGTTACTTCCGCCAGCCGAACACCGGGGAGCTGTTTTTT.

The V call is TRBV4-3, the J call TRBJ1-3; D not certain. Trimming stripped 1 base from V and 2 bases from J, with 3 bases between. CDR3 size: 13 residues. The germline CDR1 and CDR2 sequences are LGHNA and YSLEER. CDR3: CASSQVTGNTIYF. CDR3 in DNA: TGCGCCAGCAGCCAAGTGACTGGAAACACCATATATTTT.

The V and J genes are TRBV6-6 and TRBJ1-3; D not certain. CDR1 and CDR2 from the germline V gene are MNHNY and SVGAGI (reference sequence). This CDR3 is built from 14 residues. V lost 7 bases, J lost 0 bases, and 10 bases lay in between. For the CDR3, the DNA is TGTGCCAGCACTCAACAGTACTCTGGAAACACCATATATTTT. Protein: CASTQQYSGNTIYF.

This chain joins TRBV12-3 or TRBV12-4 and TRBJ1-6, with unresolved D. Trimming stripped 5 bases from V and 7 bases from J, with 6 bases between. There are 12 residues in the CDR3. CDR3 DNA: TGTGCCAGCAGTCTGACGAATTCACCCCTCCACTTT. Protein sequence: CASSLTNSPLHF.

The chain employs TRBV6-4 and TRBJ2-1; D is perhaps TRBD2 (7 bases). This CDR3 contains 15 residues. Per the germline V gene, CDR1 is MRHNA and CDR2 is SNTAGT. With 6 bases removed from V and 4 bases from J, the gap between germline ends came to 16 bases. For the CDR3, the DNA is TGTGCCAGCAGCCCGGGGGCGGGGGATTACAATGAGCAGTTCTTC. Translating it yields CASSPGAGDYNEQFF.

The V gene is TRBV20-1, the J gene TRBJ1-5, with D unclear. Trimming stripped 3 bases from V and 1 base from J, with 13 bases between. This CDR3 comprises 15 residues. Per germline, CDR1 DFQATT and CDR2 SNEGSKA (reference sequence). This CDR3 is CSASPRKMSNQPQHF. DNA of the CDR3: TGCAGTGCTAGTCCCAGGAAAATGAGCAATCAGCCCCAGCATTTT.

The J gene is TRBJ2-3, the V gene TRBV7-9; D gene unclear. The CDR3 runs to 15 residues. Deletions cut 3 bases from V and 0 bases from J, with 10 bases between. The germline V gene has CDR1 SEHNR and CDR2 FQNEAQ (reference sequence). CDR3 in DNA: TGTGCCAGCAGCTTGGGTCAAATTAGCACAGATACGCAGTATTTT. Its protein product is CASSLGQISTDTQYF.

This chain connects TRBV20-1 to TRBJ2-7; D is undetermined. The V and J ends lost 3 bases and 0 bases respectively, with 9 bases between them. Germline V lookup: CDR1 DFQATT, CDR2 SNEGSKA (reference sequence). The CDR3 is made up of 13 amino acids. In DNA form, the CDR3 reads TGCAGTGCTAGTCACTCGAACTCCTACGAGCAGTACTTC. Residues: CSASHSNSYEQYF.

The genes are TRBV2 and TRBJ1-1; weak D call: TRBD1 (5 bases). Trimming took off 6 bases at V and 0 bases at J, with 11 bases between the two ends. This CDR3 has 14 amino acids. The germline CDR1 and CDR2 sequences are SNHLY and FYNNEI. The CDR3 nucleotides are TGTGCCAGCAGGAGGACACACATGAACACTGAAGCTTTCTTT. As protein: CASRRTHMNTEAFF. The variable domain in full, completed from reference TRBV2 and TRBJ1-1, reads EPEVTQTPSHQVTQMGQEVILRCVPISNHLYFYWYRQILGQKVEFLVSFYNNEISEKSEIFDDQFSVERPDGSNFTLKIRSTKLEDSAMYFCASRRTHMNTEAFFGQGTRLTVV.

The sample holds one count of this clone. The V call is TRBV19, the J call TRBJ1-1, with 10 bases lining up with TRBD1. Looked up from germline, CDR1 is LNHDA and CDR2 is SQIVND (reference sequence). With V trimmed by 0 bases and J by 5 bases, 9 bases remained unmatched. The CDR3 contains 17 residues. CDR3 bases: TGTGCCAGTAGTATAGAGGGGGGACAGGGGCGATGGACTGAAGCTTTCTTT. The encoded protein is CASSIEGGQGRWTEAFF.

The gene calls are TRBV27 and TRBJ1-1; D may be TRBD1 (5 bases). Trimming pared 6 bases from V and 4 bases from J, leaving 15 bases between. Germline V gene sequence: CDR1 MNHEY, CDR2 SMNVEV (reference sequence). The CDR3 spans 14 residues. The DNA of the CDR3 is TGTGCCAGCAGATCGTTAAGGGGCCTCACTGAAGCTTTCTTT. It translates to CASRSLRGLTEAFF.

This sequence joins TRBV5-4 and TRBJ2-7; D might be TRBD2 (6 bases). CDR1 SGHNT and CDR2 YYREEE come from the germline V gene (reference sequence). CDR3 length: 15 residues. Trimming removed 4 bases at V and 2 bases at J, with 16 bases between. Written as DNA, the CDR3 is TGTGCCAGCAGCCAAAGAACCGGGAGTGCCTACGAGCAGTACTTC. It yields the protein CASSQRTGSAYEQYF.

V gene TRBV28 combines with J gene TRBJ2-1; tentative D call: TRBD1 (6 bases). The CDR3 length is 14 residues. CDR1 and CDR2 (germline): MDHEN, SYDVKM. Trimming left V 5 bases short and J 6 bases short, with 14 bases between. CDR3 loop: CASSPKGVRNEQFF. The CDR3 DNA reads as TGTGCCAGCAGTCCAAAGGGGGTTCGCAATGAGCAGTTCTTC.

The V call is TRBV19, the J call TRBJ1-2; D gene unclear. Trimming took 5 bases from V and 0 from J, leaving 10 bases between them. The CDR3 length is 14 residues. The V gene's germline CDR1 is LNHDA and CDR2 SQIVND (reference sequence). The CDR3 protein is CASSLQIANYGYTF. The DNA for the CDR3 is TGTGCCAGTAGTCTCCAGATAGCTAACTATGGCTACACCTTC.